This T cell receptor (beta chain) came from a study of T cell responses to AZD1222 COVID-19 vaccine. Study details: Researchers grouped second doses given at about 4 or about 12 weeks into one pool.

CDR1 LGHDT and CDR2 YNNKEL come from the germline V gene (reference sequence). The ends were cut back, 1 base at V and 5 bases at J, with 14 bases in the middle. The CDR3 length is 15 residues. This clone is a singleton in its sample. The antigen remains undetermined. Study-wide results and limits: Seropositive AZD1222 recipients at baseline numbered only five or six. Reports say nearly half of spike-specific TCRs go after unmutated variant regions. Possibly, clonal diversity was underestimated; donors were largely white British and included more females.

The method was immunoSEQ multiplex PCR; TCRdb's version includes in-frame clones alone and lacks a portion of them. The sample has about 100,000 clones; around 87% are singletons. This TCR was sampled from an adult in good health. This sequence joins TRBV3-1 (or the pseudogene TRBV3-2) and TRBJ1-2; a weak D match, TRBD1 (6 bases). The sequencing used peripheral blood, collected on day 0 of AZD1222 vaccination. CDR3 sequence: CASSQGMGGGYGYTF. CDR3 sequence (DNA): TGTGCCAGCAGCCAAGGAATGGGGGGCGGGTATGGCTACACCTTC.